The rows below give T cell receptor beta chains drawn from one sample of a study of blood T cell repertoires in COVID-19. The method was immunoSEQ multiplex PCR; TCRdb's version includes in-frame clones alone and lacks a portion of them. This table has about 75,000 clones, approximately 86% appearing once. Sample: peripheral blood. These receptors all stem from a woman in her 50s with acute or convalescent COVID-19. The CDR3 runs from the conserved cysteine through the conserved F or W. Fields, in order: V gene, D gene, CDR3 length, clone size, J gene, CDR3 DNA, CDR3 protein. D genes are given only for firm matches. Expanded clones are given a class, and other clones once, few, many or no size at all.

>TRBV29-1|-|12|few|TRBJ2-5
TGCAGCGTTGAAGAGGCCGGGGAGACCCAGTACTTC
CSVEEAGETQYF
>TRBV2|-|12|-|TRBJ2-3
TGTGCCAGCACAGGAAACACAGATACGCAGTATTTT
CASTGNTDTQYF
>TRBV6-5|TRBD1|15|-|TRBJ1-2
TGTGCCAGCAGTTACGGACAGGGAGGCGCTTATGGCTACACCTTC
CASSYGQGGAYGYTF
>TRBV5-5|-|14|-|TRBJ2-1
TGTGCCAGCAGCTTCAAGGGGCTGGACAATGAGCAGTTCTTC
CASSFKGLDNEQFF
>TRBV27|TRBD1|14|once|TRBJ1-5
TGTGCCAGCAGTGGACAGGGTGGGAATCAGCCCCAGCATTTT
CASSGQGGNQPQHF
>TRBV4-3|-|16|once|TRBJ1-5
TGCGCCAGCAGCCCTCGGGCGGGGGCGCCCAATCAGCCCCAGCATTTT
CASSPRAGAPNQPQHF
>TRBV27|-|15|-|TRBJ2-3
TGTGCCAGCAGTTTATTGGGCAGAAGCACAGATACGCAGTATTTT
CASSLLGRSTDTQYF
>TRBV5-1|TRBD1|15|-|TRBJ1-1
TGCGCCAGCAGCTTAGGACAGGGTGAGAACACTGAAGCTTTCTTT
CASSLGQGENTEAFF
>TRBV30|TRBD1|13|once|TRBJ1-2
TGTGCCTGGAGCGCCGGGACAGGCGATGGCTACACCTTC
CAWSAGTGDGYTF
>TRBV5-1|TRBD2|16|-|TRBJ2-1
TGCGCCAGCAGCTTGTACGGGGGGAGCTCCTACAATGAGCAGTTCTTC
CASSLYGGSSYNEQFF
>TRBV27|-|17|-|TRBJ1-6
TGTGCCAGCAGTTTATGGGGGGACCCGTCCTATAATTCACCCCTCCACTTT
CASSLWGDPSYNSPLHF
>TRBV6-2/TRBV6-3|-|19|-|TRBJ1-2
TGTGCCAGCAGTTCCCGGATCATCAGGGGAAACGGGGTTAACTATGGCTACACCTTC
CASSSRIIRGNGVNYGYTF
>TRBV9|TRBD1|14|few|TRBJ2-2
TGTGCCAGCAGCGTCGGACAGGGGTCCGGGGAGCTGTTTTTT
CASSVGQGSGELFF
>TRBV2|-|15|-|TRBJ1-3
TGTGCCAGCAGTGAATTTCATAGCTCTGGAAACACCATATATTTT
CASSEFHSSGNTIYF